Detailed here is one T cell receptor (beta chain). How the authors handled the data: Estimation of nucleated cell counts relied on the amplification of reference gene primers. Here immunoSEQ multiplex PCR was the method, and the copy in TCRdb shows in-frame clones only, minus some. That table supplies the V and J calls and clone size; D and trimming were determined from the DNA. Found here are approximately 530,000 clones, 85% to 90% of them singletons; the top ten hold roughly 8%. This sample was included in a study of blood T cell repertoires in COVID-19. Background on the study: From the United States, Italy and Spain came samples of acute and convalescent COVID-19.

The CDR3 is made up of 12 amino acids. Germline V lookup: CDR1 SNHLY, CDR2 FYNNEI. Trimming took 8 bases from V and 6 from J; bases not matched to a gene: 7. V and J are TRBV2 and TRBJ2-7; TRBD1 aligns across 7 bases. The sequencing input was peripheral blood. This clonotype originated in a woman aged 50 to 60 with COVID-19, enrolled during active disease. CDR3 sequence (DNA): TGTGCCAGCGTAGGGGACAGCGGCGAGCAGTACTTC. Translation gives CASVGDSGEQYF. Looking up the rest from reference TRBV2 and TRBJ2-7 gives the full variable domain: EPEVTQTPSHQVTQMGQEVILRCVPISNHLYFYWYRQILGQKVEFLVSFYNNEISEKSEIFDDQFSVERPDGSNFTLKIRSTKLEDSAMYFCASVGDSGEQYFGPGTRLTVT.